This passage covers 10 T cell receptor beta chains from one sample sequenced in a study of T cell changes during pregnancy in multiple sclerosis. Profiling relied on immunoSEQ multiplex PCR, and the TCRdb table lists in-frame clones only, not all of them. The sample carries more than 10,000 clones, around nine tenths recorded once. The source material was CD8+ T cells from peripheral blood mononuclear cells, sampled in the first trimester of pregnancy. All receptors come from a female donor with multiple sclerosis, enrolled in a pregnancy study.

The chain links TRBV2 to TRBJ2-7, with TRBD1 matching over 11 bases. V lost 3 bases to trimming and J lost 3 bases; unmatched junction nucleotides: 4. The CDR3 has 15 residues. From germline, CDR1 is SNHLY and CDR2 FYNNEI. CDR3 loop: CASSDWDRGSYEQYF. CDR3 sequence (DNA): TGTGCCAGCAGTGATTGGGACAGGGGGAGCTACGAGCAGTACTTC.

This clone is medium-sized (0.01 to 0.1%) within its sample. The CDR3 protein is CASSEQDNSPLHF. CDR3 nucleotide sequence: TGTGCCAGCAGTGAACAGGATAATTCACCCCTCCACTTT. V is TRBV6-1 and J is TRBJ1-6; D ambiguous. The germline CDR1 and CDR2 sequences are MNHNS and SASEGT. The CDR3 is 13 amino acids. Trimming removed 2 bases at V and 5 bases at J, with 4 bases between.

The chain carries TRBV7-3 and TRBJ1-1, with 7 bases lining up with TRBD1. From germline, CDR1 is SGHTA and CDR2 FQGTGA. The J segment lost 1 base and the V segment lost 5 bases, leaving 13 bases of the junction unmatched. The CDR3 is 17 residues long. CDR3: CASSPGPGSGGNTEAFF. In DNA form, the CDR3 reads TGTGCCAGCAGCCCGGGGCCGGGCTCAGGGGGGAACACTGAAGCTTTCTTT.

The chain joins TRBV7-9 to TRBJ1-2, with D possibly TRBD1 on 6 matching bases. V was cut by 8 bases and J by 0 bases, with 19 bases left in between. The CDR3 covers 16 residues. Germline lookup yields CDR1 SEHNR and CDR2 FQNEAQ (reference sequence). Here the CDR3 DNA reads TGTGCCAGCGTTCCTGGGGGGGCCCTAGCTAACTATGGCTACACCTTC. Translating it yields CASVPGGALANYGYTF.

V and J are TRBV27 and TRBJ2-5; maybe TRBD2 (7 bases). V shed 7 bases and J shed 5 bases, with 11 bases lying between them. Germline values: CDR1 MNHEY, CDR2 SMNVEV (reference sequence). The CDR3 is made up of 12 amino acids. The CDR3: CASKGGQETQYF. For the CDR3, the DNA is TGTGCCAGCAAGGGGGGGCAGGAGACCCAGTACTTC.

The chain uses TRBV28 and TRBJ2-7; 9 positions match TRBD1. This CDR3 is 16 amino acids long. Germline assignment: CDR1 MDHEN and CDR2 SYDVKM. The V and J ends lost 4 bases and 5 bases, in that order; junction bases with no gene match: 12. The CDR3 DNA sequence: TGTGCCAGCAGTTCCCCCCCTGGGACAGGGAACGACGAGCAGTACTTC. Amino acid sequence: CASSSPPGTGNDEQYF. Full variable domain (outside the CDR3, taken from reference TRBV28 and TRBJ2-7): DVKVTQSSRYLVKRTGEKVFLECVQDMDHENMFWYRQDPGLGLRLIYFSYDVKMKEKGDIPEGYSVSREKKERFSLILESASTNQTSMYLCASSSPPGTGNDEQYFGPGTRLTVT.

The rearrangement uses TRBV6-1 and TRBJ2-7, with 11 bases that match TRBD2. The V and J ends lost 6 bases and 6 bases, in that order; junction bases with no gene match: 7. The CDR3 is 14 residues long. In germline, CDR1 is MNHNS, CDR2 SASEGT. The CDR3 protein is CASRLAGGHREQYF. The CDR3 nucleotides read TGTGCCAGCAGGTTAGCGGGGGGGCATCGCGAGCAGTACTTC.

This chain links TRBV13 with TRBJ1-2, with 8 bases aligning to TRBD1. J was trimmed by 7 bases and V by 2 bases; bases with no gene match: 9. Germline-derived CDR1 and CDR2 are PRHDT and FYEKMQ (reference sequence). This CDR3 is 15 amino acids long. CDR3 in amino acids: CASSLIQGAGGGYTF. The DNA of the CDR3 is TGTGCCAGCAGCTTAATCCAGGGGGCAGGTGGTGGCTACACCTTC.

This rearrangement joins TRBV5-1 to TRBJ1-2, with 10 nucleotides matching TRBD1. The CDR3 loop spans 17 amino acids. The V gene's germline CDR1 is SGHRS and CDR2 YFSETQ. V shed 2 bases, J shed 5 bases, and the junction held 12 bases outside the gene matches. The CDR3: CASSFRDRGGSRYGYTF. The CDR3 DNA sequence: TGCGCCAGCAGCTTCCGGGACAGGGGAGGCTCGAGGTATGGCTACACCTTC.

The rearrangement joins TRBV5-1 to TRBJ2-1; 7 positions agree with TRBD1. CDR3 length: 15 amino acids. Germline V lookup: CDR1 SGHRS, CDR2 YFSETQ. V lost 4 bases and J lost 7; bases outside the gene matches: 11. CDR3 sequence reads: CASSLRQGALNEQFF. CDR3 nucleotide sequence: TGCGCCAGCAGCCTCCGACAGGGTGCCCTGAATGAGCAGTTCTTC.